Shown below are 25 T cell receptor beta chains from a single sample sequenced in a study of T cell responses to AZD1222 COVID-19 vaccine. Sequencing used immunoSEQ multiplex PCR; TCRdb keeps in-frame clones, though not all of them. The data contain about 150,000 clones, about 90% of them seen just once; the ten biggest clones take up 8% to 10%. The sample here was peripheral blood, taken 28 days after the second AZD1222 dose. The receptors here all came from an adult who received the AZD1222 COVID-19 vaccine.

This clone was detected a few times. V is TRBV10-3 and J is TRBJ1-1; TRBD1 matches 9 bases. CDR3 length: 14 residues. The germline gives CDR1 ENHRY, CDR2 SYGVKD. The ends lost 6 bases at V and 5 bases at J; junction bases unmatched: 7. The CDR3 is CAIRLTGQGTEAFF. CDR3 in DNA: TGTGCCATCAGGCTCACTGGACAGGGGACTGAAGCTTTCTTT.

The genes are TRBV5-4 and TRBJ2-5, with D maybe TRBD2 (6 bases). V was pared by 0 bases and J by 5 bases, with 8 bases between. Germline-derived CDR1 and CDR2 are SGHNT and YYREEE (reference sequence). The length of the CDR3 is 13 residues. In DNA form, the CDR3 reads TGTGCCAGCAGCTTGGCTGCGGGGGAGACCCAGTACTTC. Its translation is CASSLAAGETQYF.

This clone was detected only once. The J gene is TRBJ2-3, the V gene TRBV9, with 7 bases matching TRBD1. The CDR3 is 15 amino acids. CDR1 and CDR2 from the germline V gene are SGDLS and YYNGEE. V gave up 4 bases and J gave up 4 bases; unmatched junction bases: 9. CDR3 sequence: CASSFTGVGADTQYF. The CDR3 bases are TGTGCCAGCAGCTTCACAGGGGTTGGGGCAGATACGCAGTATTTT.

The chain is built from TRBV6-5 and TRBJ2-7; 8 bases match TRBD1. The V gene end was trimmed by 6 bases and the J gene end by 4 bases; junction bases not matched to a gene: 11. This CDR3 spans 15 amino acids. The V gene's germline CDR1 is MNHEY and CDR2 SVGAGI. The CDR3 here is CASSSDRGFSYEQYF. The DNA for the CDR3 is TGTGCCAGCAGCTCCGACAGGGGATTTTCGTACGAGCAGTACTTC.

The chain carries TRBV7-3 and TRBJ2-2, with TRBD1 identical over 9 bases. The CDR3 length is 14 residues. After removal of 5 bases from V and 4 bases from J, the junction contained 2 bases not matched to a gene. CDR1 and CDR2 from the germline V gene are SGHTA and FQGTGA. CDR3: CASSPTGGTGELFF. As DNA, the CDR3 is TGTGCCAGCAGCCCGACAGGGGGCACCGGGGAGCTGTTTTTT. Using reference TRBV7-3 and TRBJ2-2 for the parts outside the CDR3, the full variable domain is GAGVSQTPSNKVTEKGKYVELRCDPISGHTALYWYRQSLGQGPEFLIYFQGTGAADDSGLPNDRFFAVRPEGSVSTLKIQRTERGDSAVYLCASSPTGGTGELFFGEGSRLTVL.

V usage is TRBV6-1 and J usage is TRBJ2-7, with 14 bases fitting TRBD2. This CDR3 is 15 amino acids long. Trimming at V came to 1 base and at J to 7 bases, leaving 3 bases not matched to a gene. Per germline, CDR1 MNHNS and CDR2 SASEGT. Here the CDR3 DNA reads TGTGCCAGCAGTGAAGGACTAGCGGGAGGGGTGGAGCAGTACTTC. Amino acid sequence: CASSEGLAGGVEQYF.

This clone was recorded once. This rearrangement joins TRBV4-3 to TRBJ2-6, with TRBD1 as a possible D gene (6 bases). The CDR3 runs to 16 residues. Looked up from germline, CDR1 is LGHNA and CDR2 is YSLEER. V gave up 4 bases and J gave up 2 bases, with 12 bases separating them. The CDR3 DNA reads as TGCGCCAGCAGCCGAGAACAGGGAACTGGGGCCAACGTCCTGACTTTC. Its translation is CASSREQGTGANVLTF.

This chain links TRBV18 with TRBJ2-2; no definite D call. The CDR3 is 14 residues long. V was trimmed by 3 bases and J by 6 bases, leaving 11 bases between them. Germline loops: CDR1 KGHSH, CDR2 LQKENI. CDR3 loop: CASSPDGDSGELFF. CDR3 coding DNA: TGTGCCAGCTCACCGGATGGGGATTCCGGGGAGCTGTTTTTT.

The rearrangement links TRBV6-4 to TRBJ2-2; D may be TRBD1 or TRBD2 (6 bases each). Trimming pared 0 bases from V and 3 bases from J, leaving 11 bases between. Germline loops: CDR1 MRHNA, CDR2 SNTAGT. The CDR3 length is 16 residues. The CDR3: CASSDSYRGDTGELFF. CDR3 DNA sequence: TGTGCCAGCAGTGACTCTTATAGGGGGGACACCGGGGAGCTGTTTTTT.

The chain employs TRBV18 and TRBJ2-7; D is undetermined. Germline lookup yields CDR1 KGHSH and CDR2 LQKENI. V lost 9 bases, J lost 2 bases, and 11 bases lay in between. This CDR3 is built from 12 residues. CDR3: CASRGTAYEQYF. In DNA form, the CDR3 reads TGTGCCAGTAGAGGTACAGCCTACGAGCAGTACTTC.

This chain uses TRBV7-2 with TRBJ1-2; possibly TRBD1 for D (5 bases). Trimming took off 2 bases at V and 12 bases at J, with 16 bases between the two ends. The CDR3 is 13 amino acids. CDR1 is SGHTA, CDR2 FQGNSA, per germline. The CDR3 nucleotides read TGTGCCAGCAGCTTAAATCCGGGGCAGAGCGACACCTTC. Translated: CASSLNPGQSDTF.

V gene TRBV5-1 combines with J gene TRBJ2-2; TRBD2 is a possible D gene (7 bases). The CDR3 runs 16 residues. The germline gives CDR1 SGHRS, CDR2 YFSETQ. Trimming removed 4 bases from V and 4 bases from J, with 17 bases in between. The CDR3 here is CASSPGRGAGTGELFF. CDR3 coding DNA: TGCGCCAGCAGCCCGGGACGGGGGGCTGGCACCGGGGAGCTGTTTTTT.

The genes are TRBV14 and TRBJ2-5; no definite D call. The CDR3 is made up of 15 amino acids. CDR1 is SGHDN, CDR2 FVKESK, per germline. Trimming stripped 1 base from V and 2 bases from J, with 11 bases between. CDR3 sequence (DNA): TGTGCCAGCAGCCAAGTCGGTCGGAGACAAGAGACCCAGTACTTC. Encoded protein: CASSQVGRRQETQYF. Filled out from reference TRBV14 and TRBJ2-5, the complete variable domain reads EAGVTQFPSHSVIEKGQTVTLRCDPISGHDNLYWYRRVMGKEIKFLLHFVKESKQDESGMPNNRFLAERTGGTYSTLKVQPAELEDSGVYFCASSQVGRRQETQYFGPGTRLLVL.

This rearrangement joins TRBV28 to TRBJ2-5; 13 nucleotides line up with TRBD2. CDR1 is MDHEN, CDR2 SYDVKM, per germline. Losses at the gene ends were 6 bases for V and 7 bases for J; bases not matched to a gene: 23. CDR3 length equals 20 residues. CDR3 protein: CASSPGRWTSGSVGPRTQYF. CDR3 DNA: TGTGCCAGCAGCCCAGGGCGCTGGACTAGCGGGAGTGTAGGGCCAAGGACCCAGTACTTC.

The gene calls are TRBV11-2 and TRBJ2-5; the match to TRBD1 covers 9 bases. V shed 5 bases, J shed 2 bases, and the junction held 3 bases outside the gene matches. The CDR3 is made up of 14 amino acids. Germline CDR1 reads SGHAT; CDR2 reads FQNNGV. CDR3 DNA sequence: TGTGCCAGCAGCATGGGACAGGGACAAGAGACCCAGTACTTC. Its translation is CASSMGQGQETQYF.

CDR3 loop: CASSQSTDTQYF. The CDR3, as DNA: TGTGCCAGCTCACAAAGCACAGATACGCAGTATTTT. V is TRBV18 and J is TRBJ2-3, with D hard to call. Germline loops: CDR1 KGHSH, CDR2 LQKENI. CDR3 size: 12 residues. Trimming removed 4 bases from V and 0 bases from J, with 2 bases in between.

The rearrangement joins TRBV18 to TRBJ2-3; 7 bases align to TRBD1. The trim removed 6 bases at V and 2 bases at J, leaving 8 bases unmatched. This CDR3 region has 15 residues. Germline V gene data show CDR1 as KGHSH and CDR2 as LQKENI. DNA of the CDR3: TGTGCCAGCTCCCCCCGGGACAGCTACACAGATACGCAGTATTTT. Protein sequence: CASSPRDSYTDTQYF.

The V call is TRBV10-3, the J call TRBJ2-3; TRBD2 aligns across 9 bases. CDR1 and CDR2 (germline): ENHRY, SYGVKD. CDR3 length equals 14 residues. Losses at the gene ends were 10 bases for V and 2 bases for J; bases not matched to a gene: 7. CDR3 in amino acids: CASGLGLATDTQYF. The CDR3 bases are TGTGCCAGCGGACTGGGACTAGCCACAGATACGCAGTATTTT.

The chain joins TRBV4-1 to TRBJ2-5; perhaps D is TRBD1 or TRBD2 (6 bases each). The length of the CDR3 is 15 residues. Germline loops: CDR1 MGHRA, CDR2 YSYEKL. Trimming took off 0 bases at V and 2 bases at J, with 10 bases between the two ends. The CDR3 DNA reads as TGCGCCAGCAGCCAAGATGGAGGGGGGCAAGAGACCCAGTACTTC. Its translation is CASSQDGGGQETQYF.

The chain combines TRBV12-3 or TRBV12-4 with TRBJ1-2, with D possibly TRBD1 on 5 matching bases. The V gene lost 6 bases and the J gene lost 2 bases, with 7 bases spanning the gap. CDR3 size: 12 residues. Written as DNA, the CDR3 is TGTGCCAGCAGCCCAGGGAACTATGGCTACACCTTC. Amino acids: CASSPGNYGYTF.

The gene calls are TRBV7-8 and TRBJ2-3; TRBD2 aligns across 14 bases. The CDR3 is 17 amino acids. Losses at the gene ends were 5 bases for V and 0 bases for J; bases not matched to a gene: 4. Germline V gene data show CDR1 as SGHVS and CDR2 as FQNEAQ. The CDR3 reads CASSPGLAGASTDTQYF. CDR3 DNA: TGTGCCAGCAGCCCGGGACTAGCGGGGGCTAGCACAGATACGCAGTATTTT.

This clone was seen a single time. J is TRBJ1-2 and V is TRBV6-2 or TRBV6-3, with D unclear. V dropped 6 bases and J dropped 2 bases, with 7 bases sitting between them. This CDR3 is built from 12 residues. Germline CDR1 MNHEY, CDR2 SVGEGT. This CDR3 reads CASSQANYGYTF. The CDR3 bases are TGTGCCAGCAGCCAGGCGAACTATGGCTACACCTTC.

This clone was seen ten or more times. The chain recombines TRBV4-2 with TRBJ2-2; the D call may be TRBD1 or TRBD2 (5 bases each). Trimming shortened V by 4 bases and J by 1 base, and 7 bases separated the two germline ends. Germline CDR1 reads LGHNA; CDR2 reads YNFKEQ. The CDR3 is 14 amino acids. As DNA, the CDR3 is TGTGCCAGCAGCCGGGACGGGAACACCGGGGAGCTGTTTTTT. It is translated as CASSRDGNTGELFF.

Written as DNA, the CDR3 is TGTGCCAGCAGCTTGGTGCGGGAGGGCGAGCAGTACTTC. It encodes CASSLVREGEQYF. The rearrangement uses TRBV5-4 and TRBJ2-7; 9 positions match TRBD2. Germline values: CDR1 SGHNT, CDR2 YYREEE (reference sequence). Germline trimming cut 0 bases from V and 6 bases from J; bases unmatched to any gene: 1. CDR3 length: 13 residues.

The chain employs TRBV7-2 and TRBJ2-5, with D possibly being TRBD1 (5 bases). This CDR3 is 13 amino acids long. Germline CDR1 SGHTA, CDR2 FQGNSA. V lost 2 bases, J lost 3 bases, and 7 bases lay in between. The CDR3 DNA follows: TGTGCCAGCAGCTTAATCAGGGAAGAGACCCAGTACTTC. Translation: CASSLIREETQYF.